This T cell receptor (beta chain) was profiled in a study of T cell repertoires in cytomegalovirus infection (dated by TCRdb to about 2019). Notes on the research overall: Recently identified HLA-C-restricted CMV epitopes, whose presentation resists viral immunomodulation, were targeted by peptide stimulations together with well-studied HLA-B-restricted epitopes. Because public TCR beta signatures pointed to carriage of CMV infection together with the matching HLA type, the HLA type of each donor mattered for the analysis. The paper's findings and limits, for the study overall: The ex vivo response was dominated by HLA-C-restricted CMV-specific TCR beta clonotypes, which also provided the single most frequent clonotype in two of eight donors. Cumulative frequency of public TCR beta family members discriminated carriers of CMV infection plus the relevant HLA type in this cohort and an independent roughly 340-donor cohort.

Instrument on record: Illumina HiSeq 1500. TCRdb trimmed the raw reads at Q25, called clones with MiXCR and kept productive beta chains. Here each entry gathers all rows of one CDR3 protein and keeps the most common genes and DNA. This sample holds some 900,000 distinct CDR3 sequences; over 25% were observed only once. Clones ranked in the top ten supply 9.5% to 15% of the sample. To note about this clonotype: The specificity of this receptor is unknown. Per-base qualities were not stored, and no clone one base away is much larger.

CDR1 and CDR2, per the germline V gene (reference sequence), are SGHNT and YYREEE. The CDR3 has 18 amino acids, counting the end cysteine and phenylalanine. The only DNA kept is the CDR3, 54 bases in frame from the first base. V lost 6 bases and J lost 8 bases, and the count of bases not matched to a germline gene is 23. In the paper's terms, the treatment or condition label means: in vitro stimulation with specific CMV peptide epitopes to enrich CMV-specific T cells. The receptor was isolated from a human donor in good health (CMV status not recorded). Some clones in this sample may be carry-over from other donors' samples. This chain is built from TRBV5-4 and TRBJ2-1; 7 nucleotides in the junction match TRBD2. Sequenced material: cultured CD8+ T cells from PBMCs, taken from culture after CMV antigen stimulation. Here the CDR3 is given as CASTSYVTAGNVGDEQFF. The sequenced DNA: TGTGCCAGCACCTCGTACGTAACAGCGGGGAATGTAGGGGATGAGCAGTTCTTC.